Presented here are 19 T cell receptor beta chains from one specimen sequenced in a study of CD8+ T cells in alopecia areata. Following extraction, RNA underwent reverse transcription to cDNA, which served as the sequencing template. Profiled with immunoSEQ multiplex PCR; TCRdb holds only in-frame clones, not every one. The data show around 300,000 clones, none appearing only once, with 1.2% held by the ten largest. Markers used for sorting pooled cutaneous lymph node cells were CD4, CD8alpha, NKG2D, NKG2ACE and others. Material for sequencing was CD4+ T cells sorted from a lymph node. These receptors came from a C3H/HeJ mouse with alopecia areata. Mice of this strain are of MHC haplotype H2-k.

About this clone: The gene names here belong to mouse. Coverage ceases 4 residues before the CDR3 finishes, and the germline J gene fills in the end. The chain links TRBV1 to TRBJ2-3; tentative D call: TRBD1 (6 bases). The CDR3 runs 14 residues. V dropped 3 bases and J dropped 3 bases, with 10 bases sitting between them. The germline V gene has CDR1 NSQYPW and CDR2 LRSPGD (reference sequence). CDR3 bases read: TGCACCTGCAGTGCTCAGGGGAGGGCAGAA. Its protein is CTCSAQGRAE. The entire CDR3 sequence reads CTCSAQGRAETLYF.

This clone was seen only a few times. The germline and genes are mouse ones. The read gets to within 4 residues of the CDR3 end, and the germline J gene fills in the rest. The sample contains more than one DNA sequence encoding this CDR3. V usage is TRBV19 and J usage is TRBJ2-3, with 7 nucleotides matching TRBD1. The CDR3 totals 15 residues. Per the germline V gene, CDR1 is FNHDT and CDR2 is SITEND (reference sequence). Losses at the gene ends were 3 bases for V and 1 base for J; bases not matched to a gene: 5. The CDR3 protein is CASSNRDRGAETLYF. The covered CDR3 bases are TGTGCCAGCAGTAACCGGGACAGAGGTGCAGAA. Variable domain in full (rest from reference TRBV19 and TRBJ2-3): GGIITQTPKFLIGQEGQKLTLKCQQNFNHDTMYWYRQDSGKGLRLIYYSITENDLQKGDLSEGYDASREKKSSFSLTVTSAQKNEMAVFLCASSNRDRGAETLYFGSGTRLTVL.

There are many counts of this clone. Mouse gene names and germline throughout. The CDR3 is cut off 4 residues early in the read; its end comes from the germline J gene. The chain combines TRBV17 with TRBJ2-1, with a possible D match to TRBD1 (5 bases). V lost 4 bases and J lost 5, with 9 bases in between. The CDR3 runs to 13 residues. CDR1 is MNHDT, CDR2 YYDKIL, per germline. The CDR3 sequence: CASSKQVDAEQFF. The CDR3 bases that were read are TGTGCTAGCAGTAAACAGGTGGATGCT. Full variable domain (outside the CDR3, taken from reference TRBV17 and TRBJ2-1): DTTVKQNPRYKLARVGKPVNLICSQTMNHDTMYWYQKKPNQAPKLLLFYYDKILNREADTFEKFQSSRPNNSFCSLYIGSAGLEYSAMYLCASSKQVDAEQFFGPGTRLTVL.

Only a few counts were recorded for this clone. All gene names here are mouse names. The read is 4 residues too short to cover the CDR3 end, so that end is filled in from the germline J gene. The V and J genes are TRBV1 and TRBJ2-3; possibly TRBD1 for D (6 bases). Trimming removed 4 bases at V and 0 bases at J, with 11 bases between. CDR3 length equals 15 residues. Germline CDR1 and CDR2: NSQYPW and LRSPGD (reference sequence). This CDR3 is CTCSVGTFSAETLYF. The sequenced CDR3 bases are TGCACCTGCAGTGTCGGGACATTTAGTGCAGAA.

Worth noting for this clone: Each gene name is a mouse one. The read terminates 3 residues before the CDR3 end, so the remaining end is supplied by the germline J gene. V is TRBV31 and J is TRBJ1-6, with D unclear. TRBJ1-6 is flagged as an ORF with uncertain function. There are 16 residues in the CDR3. V lost 1 base and J 0 bases, leaving 10 bases between the germline ends. Germline V gene sequence: CDR1 GKSSPN, CDR2 SITVG. Here the CDR3 reads CAWSPPQYSYNSPLYF. The sequenced CDR3 bases are TGTGCCTGGAGTCCTCCTCAGTATTCCTATAATTCGCCC.

As for this clone: Any gene name here is a mouse gene name. The read terminates 4 residues before the CDR3 end, so the remaining end is supplied by the germline J gene. The chain combines TRBV13-3 with TRBJ2-5; 9 bases align to TRBD1. The CDR3 runs 15 residues. Germline V gives CDR1 NNHDY, CDR2 SYVADS. J gave up 2 bases and V 5 bases, and 6 bases lay outside the gene matches. Partial CDR3 DNA: TGTGCCAGCAGGTACAGGGGGCAAGGCCAAGAC. Translating gives CASRYRGQGQD. The CDR3 in its entirety is CASRYRGQGQDTQYF. Drawing the rest from reference TRBV13-3 and TRBJ2-5, the complete variable domain is EAAVTQSPRSKVAVTGGKVTLSCHQTNNHDYMYWYRQDTGHGLRLIHYSYVADSTEKGDIPDGYKASRPSQENFSLILELASLSQTAVYFCASRYRGQGQDTQYFGPGTRLLVL.

Notes on this clone: Each gene name is a mouse one. The read stops 4 residues short of the end of the CDR3; the missing end is completed from the germline J gene. The chain joins TRBV1 to TRBJ2-3, with 7 bases that match TRBD1. This CDR3 is built from 15 residues. V trimming: 2 bases; J trimming: 0 bases; junction bases outside the gene matches: 2. The germline V gene has CDR1 NSQYPW and CDR2 LRSPGD (reference sequence). The CDR3 sequence is CTCSAQGVSAETLYF. The CDR3 bases that were read are TGCACCTGCAGTGCACAGGGGGTTAGTGCAGAA.

In regard to this clone: The germline and genes are mouse ones. The read is 4 residues too short to cover the CDR3 end, so that end is filled in from the germline J gene. V usage is TRBV19 and J usage is TRBJ2-3, with D possibly being TRBD1 (6 bases). V lost 5 bases and J lost 1, with 17 bases in between. Germline CDR1 and CDR2: FNHDT and SITEND (reference sequence). The CDR3 is 16 amino acids. CDR3: CASSPNWKGGAETLYF. Partial CDR3 DNA: TGTGCCAGCAGCCCAAACTGGAAGGGGGGTGCAGAA.

On this clone itself: Genes here carry mouse names. The read falls 4 residues short of the CDR3 end, and the missing part is taken from the germline J gene. The chain combines TRBV13-1 with TRBJ2-5; TRBD1 is a possible D gene (5 bases). The CDR3 contains 13 residues. Germline V gene sequence: CDR1 NSHNY, CDR2 SYGAGN. Here the CDR3 reads CASSDNRKDTQYF. Incomplete CDR3 DNA: TGTGCCAGCAGTGATAACAGGAAAGAC.

This clone came up a few times. Germline and genes here are mouse. CDR3 bases read: TGTGCCAGCACAGGGGGACAGAACTATGCT. Its translation is CASTGGQNYA. The CDR3 as a whole reads CASTGGQNYAEQFF. The gene calls are TRBV13-1 and TRBJ2-1, with 7 positions matching TRBD1. Coverage ceases 4 residues before the CDR3 finishes, and the germline J gene fills in the end. The J segment lost 1 base and the V segment lost 6 bases, leaving 4 bases of the junction unmatched. Germline assignment: CDR1 NSHNY and CDR2 SYGAGN. This CDR3 is built from 14 residues.

This clone was recorded a few times. Genes and germline are mouse. The sequenced fragment ends 4 residues before the CDR3 boundary, so the rest is inferred from the germline J gene. V usage is TRBV13-2 and J usage is TRBJ1-1; D is possibly TRBD1 (6 bases). The length of the CDR3 is 14 residues. Germline CDR1 and CDR2: NNHNN and SYGAGS (reference sequence). V lost 1 base and J lost 4, with 11 bases in between. CDR3 sequence: CASGDSGEGTEVFF. The sequenced CDR3 bases are TGTGCCAGCGGTGATTCAGGGGAAGGCACA.

This clone was counted a few times. Any gene name here is a mouse gene name. The CDR3 is cut off 4 residues early in the read; its end comes from the germline J gene. V is TRBV31 and J is TRBJ2-2; 9 bases line up with TRBD1. Germline V gene sequence: CDR1 GKSSPN, CDR2 SITVG. This CDR3 has 14 amino acids. Losses at the gene ends were 3 bases for V and 3 bases for J; bases not matched to a gene: 2. The CDR3 protein is CAWRDRGDTGQLYF. The sequenced CDR3 bases are TGTGCCTGGAGGGACAGGGGAGACACCGGG.

This clone was recorded many times. The gene symbols are mouse symbols. The read ends 4 residues early relative to the CDR3; the germline J gene fills the gap. This sample also contains other DNA sequences that code for the same CDR3. This chain links TRBV17 with TRBJ2-3, with 7 bases that match TRBD1. The CDR3 totals 15 residues. J lost 1 base, V lost 6 bases, and 7 bases had no gene match. The germline V gene has CDR1 MNHDT and CDR2 YYDKIL. The CDR3 bases that were read are TGTGCTAGCAGCAACAGGGGAGACGGTGCAGAA. Its translation: CASSNRGDGAE. The complete CDR3 reads CASSNRGDGAETLYF.

Only a few counts were recorded for this clone. Any gene name here is a mouse gene name. The read halts 4 residues ahead of the CDR3 end, with the missing end drawn from the germline J gene. The chain has TRBV5 and TRBJ1-1; 7 positions match TRBD1. CDR3 length: 16 residues. Per germline, CDR1 LGHNA and CDR2 YNLKQL (reference sequence). Trimming cost V 0 bases and J 1 base; bases outside gene matches: 5. This CDR3 reads CASSQDLNRGNTEVFF. CDR3 bases read: TGTGCCAGCAGCCAAGATTTGAACAGGGGAAACACA.

This clone was detected a few times. Each gene name is a mouse one. The CDR3 extends 4 residues past the end of the read, so its final part is completed from the germline J gene. The chain combines TRBV5 with TRBJ2-5; 10 bases agree with TRBD1. The length of the CDR3 is 16 residues. V was pared by 2 bases and J by 2 bases, with 4 bases of the junction left unmatched. Germline CDR1 and CDR2: LGHNA and YNLKQL (reference sequence). The chain's CDR3 is CASSQLGQGSQDTQYF. Partial CDR3 DNA: TGTGCCAGCAGCCAATTGGGACAGGGGTCCCAAGAC.

Notes on this clone: The genes and germline here are from mouse. The read comes to an end 4 residues before the CDR3 does, leaving the germline J gene to fill in the end. The rearrangement links TRBV1 to TRBJ1-1, with 10 bases lining up with TRBD1. Germline V gives CDR1 NSQYPW, CDR2 LRSPGD (reference sequence). Germline trimming cut 3 bases from V and 3 bases from J; bases unmatched to any gene: 4. This CDR3 region has 15 residues. The DNA read from the CDR3 is TGCACCTGCAGTGCTGGGACAGGGGTCTACACA. This codes for CTCSAGTGVYT. The CDR3 in its entirety is CTCSAGTGVYTEVFF.

This clone has a handful of counts. The gene names given are mouse names. Read sequence stops 4 residues before the CDR3 end, and the germline J gene provides the missing end. This chain connects TRBV13-3 to TRBJ1-2; 9 nucleotides line up with TRBD1. This CDR3 spans 14 amino acids. Trimming took 4 bases from V and 2 from J; bases not matched to a gene: 3. CDR1 NNHDY and CDR2 SYVADS come from the germline V gene. The sequenced part of the CDR3 DNA is TGTGCCAGCAGTACAGGGGGCGCGAACTCC. This gives the protein CASSTGGANS. The full CDR3 sequence reads CASSTGGANSDYTF.

As regards this clone: The germline and genes are mouse ones. The CDR3 extends 4 residues past the end of the read, so its final part is completed from the germline J gene. The chain is built from TRBV13-3 and TRBJ2-5, with D maybe TRBD1 (6 bases). Germline V gene data show CDR1 as NNHDY and CDR2 as SYVADS. The length of the CDR3 is 14 residues. The germline V and J ends were trimmed by 2 bases and 3 bases, with 10 bases remaining between them. The CDR3 bases that were read are TGTGCCAGCAGTGACAGGGACAAACAAGAC. Translation gives CASSDRDKQD. The complete CDR3 protein is CASSDRDKQDTQYF. The full variable domain, its missing parts supplied by reference TRBV13-3 and TRBJ2-5, is EAAVTQSPRSKVAVTGGKVTLSCHQTNNHDYMYWYRQDTGHGLRLIHYSYVADSTEKGDIPDGYKASRPSQENFSLILELASLSQTAVYFCASSDRDKQDTQYFGPGTRLLVL.

A few counts support this clone. Gene names denote mouse genes. The read finishes 4 residues shy of the CDR3 end, and the germline J gene is used to complete it. The chain uses TRBV19 and TRBJ2-2, with 9 bases identical to TRBD1. The germline gives CDR1 FNHDT, CDR2 SITEND (reference sequence). The CDR3 is made up of 15 amino acids. V was pared by 4 bases and J by 3 bases, with 4 bases of the junction left unmatched. The CDR3 is CASSHRGLDTGQLYF. The CDR3 DNA, read in part, is TGTGCCAGCAGTCACAGGGGGCTGGACACCGGG.